The rows below give T cell receptor beta chains drawn from one sample of a study of shared clonotypes between healthy human individuals. Assay: immunoSEQ multiplex PCR; the TCRdb copy retains only in-frame clones and omits some. The sample shows roughly 1,500,000 clones, roughly 98.5% of them seen only once. The sample comprised naive CD4+ T cells sorted from blood. The receptor source for this set is a man aged 30 to 45 in good health. Each CDR3 is given with its conserved first and last residue. The order of the fields is D gene, clone size, J gene, V gene, CDR3 DNA, CDR3 protein. A D gene is named only where the DNA matches it firmly. Expanded clones get a size class; other rows say once, few or many, or leave the size out.

D: .
size: .
J: TRBJ2-1
V: TRBV7-9
DNA: TGTGCCAGCAGCGCAACAGGGATGAGGGTTAAGGAGCAGTTCTTC
CDR3: CASSATGMRVKEQFF

D: TRBD1
size: once
J: TRBJ2-7
V: TRBV6-5
DNA: TGTGCCAGCAAACCTACTAGGGACAGTACCTACGAGCAGTACTTC
CDR3: CASKPTRDSTYEQYF

D: .
size: few
J: TRBJ1-2
V: TRBV5-4
DNA: TGTGCCAGCAGCTTGGGTGCTGAGGGCTATGGCTACACCTTC
CDR3: CASSLGAEGYGYTF

D: TRBD2
size: .
J: TRBJ2-3
V: TRBV7-2
DNA: TGTGCCAGCAGCTGGACTAGCGGGAGAGAGTGGGCGCAGTATTTT
CDR3: CASSWTSGREWAQYF

D: TRBD2
size: once
J: TRBJ2-7
V: TRBV7-6
DNA: TGTGCCAGCAGCTTAGCGCTAGCGGGAGCGGACGAGCAGTACTTC
CDR3: CASSLALAGADEQYF

D: .
size: .
J: TRBJ1-4
V: TRBV5-4
DNA: TGTGCCAGCGGACCGAATCCCGGGAATGAAAAACTGTTTTTT
CDR3: CASGPNPGNEKLFF

D: .
size: once
J: TRBJ2-2
V: TRBV11-2
DNA: TGTGCCAGCAGCTTAGACGGGGATGGCACCGGGGAGCTGTTTTTT
CDR3: CASSLDGDGTGELFF

D: .
size: .
J: TRBJ2-7
V: TRBV6-1
DNA: TGTGCCAGCAGTGATTGGAGTAACTACGAGCAGTACTTC
CDR3: CASSDWSNYEQYF

D: .
size: .
J: TRBJ2-1
V: TRBV7-2
DNA: TGTGCCAGCAGCCCGGCGGGGGAGCAGTTCTTC
CDR3: CASSPAGEQFF

D: .
size: .
J: TRBJ1-1
V: TRBV7-9
DNA: TGTGCCAGCAGCTTGGACAGACACACTGAAGCTTTCTTT
CDR3: CASSLDRHTEAFF

D: .
size: .
J: TRBJ2-5
V: TRBV6-4
DNA: TGTGCCAGCTGCGTGGAGGAGACCCAGTACTTC
CDR3: CASCVEETQYF

D: .
size: .
J: TRBJ2-1
V: TRBV6-4
DNA: TGTGCCAGCAGTGACTCGCCGAGCAGGGGTTCCTACAATGAGCAGTTCTTC
CDR3: CASSDSPSRGSYNEQFF

D: TRBD1
size: .
J: TRBJ2-2
V: TRBV18
DNA: TGTGCCAGCTCACTACAGGGGGCGAACACCGGGGAGCTGTTTTTT
CDR3: CASSLQGANTGELFF

D: TRBD2
size: once
J: TRBJ2-1
V: TRBV28
DNA: TGTGCCAGCAGTTCGCGGACTAGCGGGACTCTCAATGAGCAGTTCTTC
CDR3: CASSSRTSGTLNEQFF

D: .
size: .
J: TRBJ2-1
V: TRBV11-2
DNA: TGTGCCAGCAGCCTCATTCTAGCGCCGGAGCAGTTCTTC
CDR3: CASSLILAPEQFF

D: TRBD1
size: .
J: TRBJ2-1
V: TRBV5-1
DNA: TGCGCCAGCAGCTTGGGACAGGGCTACAATGAGCAGTTCTTC
CDR3: CASSLGQGYNEQFF

D: TRBD2
size: .
J: TRBJ2-7
V: TRBV28
DNA: TGTGCCAGCAGTTATCGACTAGCGGGCTCGCGCGAGCAGTACTTC
CDR3: CASSYRLAGSREQYF

D: .
size: once
J: TRBJ1-1
V: TRBV29-1
DNA: TGCAGCGTTGACCGGGGGTGGGAATTCATGAACACTGAAGCTTTCTTT
CDR3: CSVDRGWEFMNTEAFF